This T cell receptor beta chain was found in a study of naive CD8 T cells in extremely preterm neonates. Study-wide results and caveats: Preterm infants showed shorter CDR3s, fewer N additions and less trimming than older groups.

TCRdb keeps only in-frame clones here, not all; method: immunoSEQ multiplex PCR. The sample shows over 4,000 clones, about 95% of them seen only once. Germline assignment: CDR1 MNHEY and CDR2 SMNVEV (reference sequence). This CDR3 is built from 14 residues. J lost 1 base, V lost 6 bases, and 0 bases had no gene match. Preterm samples came from extremely preterm deliveries at 23-27 weeks. The sample holds sorted live naive CD8+ CD45RA+CCR7+ T cells. On this clone itself: The target antigen is unknown.

The chain has TRBV27 and TRBJ2-3; 11 nucleotides align to TRBD2. The receptor's source is a boy who was born preterm. Material: naive CD8+ T cells from cord blood. For the CDR3, the DNA is TGTGCCAGCAGACTAGCGGGAGGCACAGATACGCAGTATTTT. This encodes CASRLAGGTDTQYF.